These 13 T cell receptor beta chains originate from one sample sequenced in a study of CD8 T cells in Susac syndrome. About 0.5 to 1 ug RNA was reverse transcribed with random hexamers. TCRdb called the immunoSEQ multiplex PCR reads again in MiXCR, with one record for every CDR3 protein. The sample yields hundreds of thousands of distinct CDR3 sequences, approximately 94% seen once. The sample taken for sequencing was CD4+ T cells from PBMCs. The receptors originated from a human donor with Susac syndrome.

The chain employs TRBV29-1 and TRBJ1-2, with D possibly being TRBD1 (5 bases). This CDR3 is built from 13 residues. Germline CDR1 and CDR2: SQVTM and ANQGSEA. Between the trimmed V and J ends, which lost 6 bases and 7 bases, there was a span of 18 bases. This CDR3 reads CSVQTGAEFGYTF. The DNA of the CDR3 is TGCAGCGTCCAAACCGGGGCGGAATTTGGCTACACCTTC.

This sequence joins TRBV12-3 or TRBV12-4 and TRBJ1-1, with D tentatively TRBD1 (6 bases). Trimming shortened V by 6 bases and J by 7 bases, and 18 bases separated the two germline ends. This CDR3 has 14 residues. This CDR3 is CASRTPGHSFEAFF. CDR3 bases: TGTGCCAGCAGGACCCCGGGACACTCTTTTGAAGCTTTCTTT.

V and J are TRBV9 and TRBJ1-4, with a possible D match to TRBD1 (5 bases). This CDR3 is 13 amino acids long. The germline V and J ends were trimmed by 2 bases and 4 bases, with 6 bases remaining between them. Germline CDR1 and CDR2: SGDLS and YYNGEE. The CDR3 DNA sequence: TGTGCCAGCAGCGTCGGGGGTAATGAAAAACTGTTTTTT. It specifies CASSVGGNEKLFF.

The rearrangement uses TRBV2 and TRBJ2-6; TRBD1 is a possible D gene (5 bases). Looked up from germline, CDR1 is SNHLY and CDR2 is FYNNEI. The CDR3 extends over 14 amino acids. The V gene lost 10 bases and the J gene lost 4 bases, with 14 bases spanning the gap. The CDR3 nucleotides are TGTGCCACCCAGGGCTCTGCAGGGGCCAACGTCCTGACTTTC. This sequence encodes CATQGSAGANVLTF.

The chain carries TRBV25-1 and TRBJ2-1, with 9 positions matching TRBD1. The CDR3 runs to 16 residues. Trimming took 4 bases from V and 16 from J; bases not matched to a gene: 20. Per germline, CDR1 MGHDK and CDR2 SYGVNS. As DNA, the CDR3 is TGTGCCAGCAGTGCGAACCGGGACAGGGTCAACAATGAGCGTTTCTTC. This encodes CASSANRDRVNNERFF.

V and J are TRBV30 and TRBJ2-1, with TRBD2 identical over 7 bases. V was clipped by 3 bases and J by 8 bases; unmatched bases: 4. In germline, CDR1 is GTSNPN, CDR2 SVGIG (reference sequence). The CDR3 consists of 12 residues. CDR3 amino acids: CAWSPTSHEQFF. In DNA, the CDR3 is TGTGCCTGGAGCCCGACTAGCCATGAGCAGTTCTTC.

The chain couples TRBV7-2 to TRBJ2-3, with 10 bases fitting TRBD1. The CDR3 runs 16 residues. Germline V gives CDR1 SGHTA, CDR2 FQGNSA. The trim removed 4 bases at V and 1 base at J, leaving 5 bases unmatched. The CDR3 DNA sequence: TGTGCCAGCAGCTCCCGGGACAGGGGAGGCACAGATACGCAGTATTTT. Translating it yields CASSSRDRGGTDTQYF.

The gene calls are TRBV9 and TRBJ2-2, with 9 bases that match TRBD1. The germline V gene has CDR1 SGDLS and CDR2 YYNGEE. J lost 2 bases, V lost 4 bases, and 6 bases had no gene match. CDR3 size: 16 residues. CDR3 sequence: CASSRGTGKNTGELFF. The DNA of the CDR3 is TGTGCCAGCAGCAGAGGGACAGGGAAAAACACCGGGGAGCTGTTTTTT.

This chain joins TRBV30 and TRBJ1-1; TRBD1 is a possible D gene (5 bases). The CDR3 is 13 residues long. V shed 4 bases and J shed 12 bases, with 21 bases lying between them. Germline V CDR1 and CDR2: GTSNPN, SVGIG (reference sequence). CDR3 region: CAWTPGTRRLPFF. CDR3 DNA sequence: TGTGCCTGGACACCCGGGACCCGTAGACTTCCTTTCTTT. Filled out from reference TRBV30 and TRBJ1-1, the complete variable domain reads SQTIHQWPATLVQPVGSPLSLECTVEGTSNPNLYWYRQAAGRGLQLLFYSVGIGQISSEVPQNLSASRPQDRQFILSSKKLLLSDSGFYLCAWTPGTRRLPFFGQGTRLTVV.

The CDR3 is CASSGGSYNSPLHF. The DNA of the CDR3 is TGTGCCAGCAGCGGAGGATCCTATAATTCACCCCTCCACTTT. The chain links TRBV9 to TRBJ1-6; D remains unclear. V was trimmed by 3 bases and J by 1 base, leaving 5 bases between them. This CDR3 comprises 14 residues. CDR1 is SGDLS and CDR2 is YYNGEE in the germline V gene. Using reference TRBV9 and TRBJ1-6 for the parts outside the CDR3, the full variable domain is DSGVTQTPKHLITATGQRVTLRCSPRSGDLSVYWYQQSLDQGLQFLIQYYNGEERAKGNILERFSAQQFPDLHSELNLSSLELGDSALYFCASSGGSYNSPLHFGNGTRLTVT.

The rearrangement links TRBV5-4 to TRBJ1-2; 9 nucleotides agree with TRBD1. Looked up from germline, CDR1 is SGHNT and CDR2 is YYREEE (reference sequence). The CDR3 loop spans 14 amino acids. V shed 4 bases and J 7 bases; nucleotides not matched to a gene: 8. The CDR3 bases are TGTGCCAGCAGCCTGGGACAGGGAGCATCTGGCTACACCTTC. Translating gives CASSLGQGASGYTF. The variable domain in full, with the rest retrieved from reference TRBV5-4 and TRBJ1-2, is ETGVTQSPTHLIKTRGQQVTLRCSSQSGHNTVSWYQQALGQGPQFIFQYYREEENGRGNFPPRFSGLQFPNYSSELNVNALELDDSALYLCASSLGQGASGYTFGSGTRLTVV.

The chain joins TRBV6-2 or TRBV6-3 to TRBJ2-7; D is uncertain. The CDR3 has 11 residues. The germline V gene has CDR1 MNHEY and CDR2 SVGEGT. V dropped 6 bases and J dropped 3 bases, with 6 bases sitting between them. The CDR3 spells CASSHRYEQYF. CDR3 nucleotide sequence: TGTGCCAGCAGCCACCGCTACGAGCAGTACTTC.

This chain links TRBV12-3 or TRBV12-4 with TRBJ1-5; D is possibly TRBD1 (5 bases). The length of the CDR3 is 15 residues. V lost 1 base and J 9 bases, leaving 16 bases between the germline ends. CDR3 in amino acids: CASSLGGGSQGPQHF. For the CDR3, the DNA is TGTGCCAGCAGTTTAGGCGGGGGTAGTCAGGGGCCCCAGCATTTT.